A single sample is the source of the 12 T cell receptor beta chains below, sequenced in a study of blood T cells in healthy people across ages (dated by TCRdb to 2013 to 2016). The library came from 5' RACE. The data were produced on an Illumina HiSeq 2500. The second PCR ran for roughly 7 to 11 cycles and used a J-beta primer mix along with a sample-barcoded 5' primer. TCRdb applied fastp at Q25 and MiXCR to the public reads, then kept only in-frame beta chains. Under each unique CDR3 protein, matching rows form one entry showing the most common genes and DNA. This sample comprises around 1,000,000 distinct CDR3 sequences, around 27% of them detected only once. 0.65% to 0.95% of the sample goes to the ten largest clones. These sequences were also reported in another study, on T cells of mothers and their children.

Sequenced: blood. The origin of the receptors is a girl aged 2 to 10 in good health.

This clonotype was seen a handful of times. V and J are TRBV27 and TRBJ2-5; D remains ambiguous. The DNA end is a closer match to TRBJ2-7, so the J assignment may be wrong. This CDR3 is 13 amino acids long. CDR1 is MNHEY and CDR2 is SMNVEV in the germline V gene (reference sequence). The CDR3 loop is CASSLSALNEQYF. Here the CDR3 DNA reads TGTGCCAGCAGTTTATCGGCTTTGAACGAGCAGTACTTC.

This clonotype was picked up a small number of times. J is TRBJ2-2 and V is TRBV27; 13 bases line up with TRBD2. Unmatched junction bases numbered 12, after V lost 6 bases and J lost 5 bases. This CDR3 is 18 amino acids long. The germline CDR1 and CDR2 sequences are MNHEY and SMNVEV (reference sequence). In DNA, the CDR3 is TGTGCCAGCAGACCGGGACTAGCGGGACTCCTGGCTACCGGGGAGCTGTTTTTT. This sequence encodes CASRPGLAGLLATGELFF.

The V gene is TRBV29-1, the J gene TRBJ2-5; the D gene could be TRBD1 or TRBD2 (5 bases each). The CDR3 spans 13 residues. Germline values: CDR1 SQVTM, CDR2 ANQGSEA. V was clipped by 4 bases and J by 0 bases, with 9 bases between them. CDR3 region: CSVVWGNQETQYF. CDR3 DNA: TGCAGCGTTGTTTGGGGGAACCAAGAGACCCAGTACTTC.

Only a few counts were recorded for this clonotype. This rearrangement joins TRBV7-3 to TRBJ1-1; D ambiguous. CDR3 length equals 13 residues. The germline CDR1 and CDR2 sequences are SGHTA and FQGTGA. Trimming stripped 4 bases from V and 4 bases from J, with 10 bases between. CDR3 in DNA: TGTGCCAGCAGCTCACTTTACGGCACTGAAGCTTTCTTT. Amino acids: CASSSLYGTEAFF.

The chain links TRBV20-1 to TRBJ1-4; D remains ambiguous. The V end was cut by 5 bases, the J end by 8 bases, with 12 bases between. CDR3 length equals 12 residues. CDR1 DFQATT and CDR2 SNEGSKA come from the germline V gene (reference sequence). Written as DNA, the CDR3 is TGCAGTGCTTCTGGGTTAGGGGAAAAACTGTTTTTT. Translated, it gives CSASGLGEKLFF.

The chain carries TRBV20-1 and TRBJ2-5, with 8 bases aligning to TRBD2. In germline, CDR1 is DFQATT, CDR2 SNEGSKA (reference sequence). The CDR3 is 13 amino acids. V trimming: 6 bases; J trimming: 5 bases; junction bases outside the gene matches: 8. In DNA form, the CDR3 reads TGCAGTGCCGTACGGGGGGGTGTGGAGACCCAGTACTTC. Residues: CSAVRGGVETQYF.

This clonotype came up a few times. V and J are TRBV20-1 and TRBJ2-2; 11 bases match TRBD2. The CDR3 consists of 17 residues. Germline CDR1 and CDR2: DFQATT and SNEGSKA (reference sequence). V was clipped by 1 base and J by 3 bases; unmatched bases: 7. CDR3 nucleotide sequence: TGCAGTGCTAGAGGGGGTAGCGGGGGGGATTACACCGGGGAGCTGTTTTTT. It translates to CSARGGSGGDYTGELFF.

This clonotype was seen a few times. The chain uses TRBV7-2 and TRBJ2-5; either TRBD1 or TRBD2 may fit D (5 bases each). The germline V gene encodes CDR1 SGHTA and CDR2 FQGNSA. The V end lost 4 bases, the J end lost 3 bases, and 15 bases lay between the germline ends. CDR3 length: 15 amino acids. The CDR3 protein is CASSSHRDGKETQYF. CDR3 in DNA: TGTGCCAGCAGCTCCCACCGGGACGGGAAAGAGACCCAGTACTTC.

This sequence joins TRBV27 and TRBJ2-5; TRBD2 matches at 8 bases. The DNA end is more similar to TRBJ2-1, so the J call may be wrong. The CDR3 is 14 amino acids. In germline, CDR1 is MNHEY, CDR2 SMNVEV (reference sequence). The CDR3 bases are TGTGCCAGCAGTCTAGTCGGGGGGGCGGGTGAGCAGTTCTTC. Translating gives CASSLVGGAGEQFF.

The chain recombines TRBV4-3 with TRBJ1-4, with D hard to call. V was shortened by 0 bases and J by 4 bases, with 9 bases between the two germline ends. Germline assignment: CDR1 LGHNA and CDR2 YSLEER. The CDR3 sequence is 15 residues long. The DNA of the CDR3 is TGCGCCAGCAGCCAAGATCCACAAAGTAATGAAAAACTGTTTTTT. It yields the protein CASSQDPQSNEKLFF.

This chain joins TRBV19 and TRBJ2-4; TRBD1 aligns across 8 bases. The CDR3 covers 15 residues. Per germline, CDR1 LNHDA and CDR2 SQIVND (reference sequence). Trimming removed 3 bases from V and 7 bases from J; junction bases left unmatched: 8. DNA of the CDR3: TGTGCCAGTAGTATCGATACAGGGGGGTCCAACATTCAGTACTTC. This translates into CASSIDTGGSNIQYF.

This clonotype was seen a few times. The V call is TRBV4-1, the J call TRBJ2-5, with D hard to call. V was shortened by 4 bases and J by 2 bases, with 8 bases between the two germline ends. The CDR3 runs to 13 residues. Germline V lookup: CDR1 MGHRA, CDR2 YSYEKL. CDR3 loop: CASSPDWQETQYF. CDR3 DNA sequence: TGCGCCAGCAGCCCAGATTGGCAAGAGACCCAGTACTTC.